The 13 T cell receptor beta chains below all came from one sample that was sequenced in a study of patients and donors after allogeneic stem cell transplantation. TCRdb recomputed calls from the RT-PCR reads with MiXCR, one row per CDR3 protein. The sample holds hundreds of thousands of distinct CDR3 sequences, around 40% seen once. The specimen was blood, either unsorted or a sorted T cell fraction (not recorded which). These receptors came from a human donor who was either an allogeneic HSCT recipient or a stem cell or donor lymphocyte infusion donor (not recorded which). It is not recorded whose cells these are; they may come from a transplant donor.

CDR3: CASSSGASGNTIYF. The CDR3 DNA is TGCGCCAGCAGCTCCGGAGCCTCTGGAAACACCATATATTTT. The chain combines TRBV5-1 with TRBJ1-3, with unresolved D. V was trimmed by 3 bases and J by 0 bases, leaving 7 bases between them. The CDR3 contains 14 residues. Per the germline V gene, CDR1 is SGHRS and CDR2 is YFSETQ.

The V gene is TRBV5-8, the J gene TRBJ2-3; D is possibly TRBD1 or TRBD2 (5 bases each). The length of the CDR3 is 15 residues. Germline assignment: CDR1 SGHTS and CDR2 YDEGEE. V was cut by 1 base and J by 3 bases, with 12 bases left in between. CDR3 sequence reads: CASSLRGDDTDTQYF. The CDR3 region has the DNA TGTGCCAGCAGCTTGAGAGGGGATGATACAGATACGCAGTATTTT.

Only a few counts were recorded for this clonotype. The genes are TRBV4-1 and TRBJ1-3; 8 bases line up with TRBD1. The V gene's germline CDR1 is MGHRA and CDR2 YSYEKL. The CDR3 runs 15 residues. After removal of 6 bases from V and 0 bases from J, the junction contained 4 bases not matched to a gene. CDR3 in amino acids: CASRPGQGSGNTIYF. Here the CDR3 DNA reads TGCGCCAGCAGACCCGGACAGGGCTCTGGAAACACCATATATTTT.

This clonotype was found a few times. CDR3 sequence: CAWSVLEGGQPQHF. CDR3 coding DNA: TGTGCCTGGAGTGTACTAGAGGGGGGCCAGCCCCAGCATTTT. The rearrangement joins TRBV30 to TRBJ1-5; D may be TRBD1 (6 bases). The CDR3 sequence is 14 residues long. The germline V gene encodes CDR1 GTSNPN and CDR2 SVGIG (reference sequence). The V and J ends lost 0 bases and 7 bases respectively, with 13 bases between them.

The V and J genes are TRBV27 and TRBJ1-2, with no clear D. V shed 10 bases and J shed 3 bases, with 24 bases lying between them. The CDR3 extends over 16 amino acids. Per the germline V gene, CDR1 is MNHEY and CDR2 is SMNVEV (reference sequence). CDR3 sequence: CATLPLTGSRYYGYTF. The DNA of the CDR3 is TGTGCCACCCTCCCTCTCACGGGGAGTCGATACTATGGCTACACCTTC.

This chain uses TRBV5-5 with TRBJ1-5; D unresolved. The CDR3 is 14 amino acids. Germline CDR1 reads SGHKS; CDR2 reads YYEKEE (reference sequence). The germline V and J ends were trimmed by 1 base and 8 bases, with 13 bases remaining between them. DNA for the CDR3: TGTGCCAGCAGCTTGTCGGGCCGCGGGAAGCCCCAGCATTTT. It translates to CASSLSGRGKPQHF.

This chain connects TRBV27 to TRBJ1-2, with 10 bases identical to TRBD1. Germline lookup yields CDR1 MNHEY and CDR2 SMNVEV (reference sequence). CDR3 length: 14 amino acids. Trimming took 6 bases from V and 3 from J; bases not matched to a gene: 4. CDR3 DNA: TGTGCCAGCAGCAAGGACAGGGGGTACTATGGCTACACCTTC. As protein: CASSKDRGYYGYTF.

The J gene is TRBJ1-6, the V gene TRBV20-1; 8 positions match TRBD1. Germline CDR1 reads DFQATT; CDR2 reads SNEGSKA (reference sequence). J was trimmed by 1 base and V by 2 bases; bases with no gene match: 7. The CDR3 has 17 amino acids. CDR3 sequence reads: CSARLIQGGSYNSPLHF. For the CDR3, the DNA is TGCAGTGCTAGACTAATACAGGGGGGATCCTATAATTCACCCCTCCACTTT.

This clonotype was counted between two and nine times. The V call is TRBV12-3 or TRBV12-4, the J call TRBJ1-2; D might be TRBD1 (5 bases). The V and J ends lost 6 bases and 8 bases respectively, with 13 bases between them. This CDR3 has 12 amino acids. CDR3 DNA sequence: TGTGCCAGCAGCCTGATGGGGCCGGGCTACACCTTC. Translation: CASSLMGPGYTF.

V gene TRBV7-3 combines with J gene TRBJ2-2, with a tentative D call TRBD2 (6 bases). V was pared by 4 bases and J by 7 bases, with 10 bases between. The CDR3 extends over 13 amino acids. The germline V gene encodes CDR1 SGHTA and CDR2 FQGTGA. The CDR3 coding sequence is TGTGCCAGCAGCTCGGGAGTAAACGGGGAGCTGTTTTTT. This translates into CASSSGVNGELFF.

A single count supports this clonotype. Germline and junction disagree at one end, which may indicate a read error. This chain's CDR3 is CASSPGRQARFF. CDR3 nucleotides: TGTGCCAGCAGTCCCGGCCGACAGGCCAGATTTTTT. The chain is built from TRBV28 and TRBJ2-3, with D maybe TRBD1 (6 bases). The V gene's germline CDR1 is MDHEN and CDR2 SYDVKM. The CDR3 extends over 12 amino acids.

The gene calls are TRBV20-1 and TRBJ1-1; 9 bases are a match to TRBD1. The germline CDR1 and CDR2 sequences are DFQATT and SNEGSKA (reference sequence). J was trimmed by 10 bases and V by 3 bases; bases with no gene match: 6. This CDR3 is built from 12 residues. CDR3 protein: CSARGQGMLAFF. The DNA of the CDR3 is TGCAGTGCTAGGGGACAGGGAATGTTAGCTTTCTTT.

This chain links TRBV7-9 with TRBJ1-4, with D unclear. V was shortened by 5 bases and J by 14 bases, with 15 bases between the two germline ends. This CDR3 is built from 12 residues. The germline gives CDR1 SEHNR, CDR2 FQNEAQ (reference sequence). For the CDR3, the DNA is TGTGCCAGCAGCGTCCGAAGCCGGAGGCTGTTTTTT. It yields the protein CASSVRSRRLFF.